This T cell receptor beta chain was found in a study of regulatory T cells in long-lasting Graves disease. V was pared by 0 bases and J by 7 bases, with 10 bases of the junction left unmatched. Germline CDR1 is MNHEY and CDR2 is SMNVEV (reference sequence). The length of the CDR3 is 17 residues. The authors built TCR beta libraries using iRepertoire HTBI primers and Arm-PCR of CDR3 regions. MiXCR was run by TCRdb on the multiplex PCR reads, yielding one entry per CDR3 protein. The sample has around 510,000 distinct CDR3 sequences, more than 20% seen once. To note about this clonotype: As yet, its antigen is unknown.

Specified time point: persistent/refractory GD, antithyroid drugs over 5 years with positive TRAb. PBMC RNA was the source of the TCR library. General study points: Accuracy could have been hurt by small sample size.

This sequence joins TRBV27 and TRBJ2-2; 8 positions agree with TRBD2. This specimen consisted of peripheral blood mononuclear cells (PBMCs), obtained when the disease was refractory, from a patient treated with antithyroid drugs. This TCR was sampled from a female donor with Graves disease. The CDR3 is CASSLSFGTSSIGELFF. The CDR3 nucleotides are TGTGCCAGCAGTTTATCGTTCGGGACTAGTTCTATCGGGGAGCTGTTTTTT.